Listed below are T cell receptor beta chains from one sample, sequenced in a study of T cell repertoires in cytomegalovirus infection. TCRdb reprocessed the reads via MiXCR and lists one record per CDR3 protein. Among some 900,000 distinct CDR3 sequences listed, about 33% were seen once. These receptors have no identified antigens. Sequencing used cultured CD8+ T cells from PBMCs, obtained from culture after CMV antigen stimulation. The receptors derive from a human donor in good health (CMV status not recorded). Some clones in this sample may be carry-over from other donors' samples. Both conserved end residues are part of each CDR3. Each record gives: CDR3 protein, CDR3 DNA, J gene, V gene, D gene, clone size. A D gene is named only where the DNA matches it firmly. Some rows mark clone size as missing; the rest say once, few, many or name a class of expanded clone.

CDR3: CASSQALAEETQYF
DNA: TGTGCCAGCAGCCAAGCGCTGGCAGAGGAGACCCAGTACTTC
J: TRBJ2-5
V: TRBV3-1
D: -
size: -

CDR3: CASSAVPGTGHTEAFF
DNA: TGTGCCAGCAGCGCGGTCCCCGGGACAGGACATACTGAAGCTTTCTTT
J: TRBJ1-1
V: TRBV9
D: TRBD1
size: -

CDR3: CASSPSGGNRLETQYF
DNA: TGTGCCAGCAGTCCTAGCGGGGGGAACCGCCTTGAGACCCAGTACTTC
J: TRBJ2-5
V: TRBV27
D: TRBD2
size: -

CDR3: CASSTGQGGTEAFF
DNA: TGTGCCAGCAGTACAGGACAGGGTGGCACTGAAGCTTTCTTT
J: TRBJ1-1
V: TRBV11-3
D: TRBD1
size: few

CDR3: CASSLSTGTGELFF
DNA: TGTGCCAGCAGTTTATCGACAGGGACCGGGGAGCTGTTTTTT
J: TRBJ2-2
V: TRBV27
D: TRBD1
size: few

CDR3: CASSYSWTDDGYTF
DNA: TGTGCCAGCAGTTACTCGTGGACCGACGATGGCTACACCTTC
J: TRBJ1-2
V: TRBV6-5
D: -
size: -

CDR3: CASSLVAAGTRGTEAFF
DNA: TGTGCCAGCAGCTTAGTAGCCGCCGGGACAAGGGGAACTGAAGCTTTCTTT
J: TRBJ1-1
V: TRBV7-3
D: -
size: few

CDR3: CASSYPGGGGVYGYTF
DNA: TGTGCCAGCAGTTACCCCGGAGGAGGGGGCGTCTATGGCTACACCTTC
J: TRBJ1-2
V: TRBV6-5
D: TRBD1
size: -

CDR3: CASSRAMNTEAFF
DNA: TGTGCCAGCAGTAGAGCAATGAACACTGAAGCTTTCTTT
J: TRBJ1-1
V: TRBV6-5
D: -
size: few

CDR3: CASNFGTGGRTATNEKLFF
DNA: TGTGCCAGCAATTTCGGGACAGGGGGGAGAACAGCAACTAATGAAAAACTGTTTTTT
J: TRBJ1-4
V: TRBV12-3/TRBV12-4
D: TRBD1
size: -

CDR3: CASSSGDYSPLHF
DNA: TGTGCCAGCAGTTCGGGAGACTATTCACCCCTCCACTTT
J: TRBJ1-6
V: TRBV27
D: -
size: -

CDR3: CASILNRAHYTF
DNA: TGTGCCAGCATCCTCAACAGGGCCCACTACACCTTC
J: TRBJ1-2
V: TRBV7-2
D: -
size: few

CDR3: CASTPQGNSYNEQFF
DNA: TGTGCCAGCACCCCCCAGGGTAATTCCTACAATGAGCAGTTCTTC
J: TRBJ2-1
V: TRBV12-3/TRBV12-4
D: -
size: few

CDR3: CASSLAQGTRHTDTQYF
DNA: TGTGCCAGCAGCTTGGCACAGGGAACACGGCACACAGATACGCAGTATTTT
J: TRBJ2-3
V: TRBV7-6
D: -
size: few

CDR3: CASSSGSLIYEQYF
DNA: TGTGCCAGCAGCTCTGGTAGCCTAATCTACGAGCAGTACTTC
J: TRBJ2-7
V: TRBV11-2
D: -
size: -

CDR3: CSADAAGQAPDTEAFF
DNA: TGCAGTGCTGATGCAGCCGGACAGGCGCCGGACACTGAAGCTTTCTTT
J: TRBJ1-1
V: TRBV20-1
D: TRBD1
size: few

CDR3: CASSERSGPGFEGTQYF
DNA: TGTGCCAGCAGTGAAAGGAGTGGGCCGGGTTTTGAGGGGACCCAGTACTTC
J: TRBJ2-5
V: TRBV6-1
D: -
size: -

CDR3: CASSLEYPNTEAFF
DNA: TGTGCCAGCAGCTTAGAATACCCGAACACTGAAGCTTTCTTT
J: TRBJ1-1
V: TRBV7-9
D: -
size: -

CDR3: CASGVGRGYQPQHF
DNA: TGTGCCAGCGGTGTTGGCAGGGGTTATCAGCCCCAGCATTTT
J: TRBJ1-5
V: TRBV27
D: -
size: -

CDR3: CASSLVAQSTDTQYF
DNA: TGTGCCAGCAGCTTAGTCGCGCAGAGCACAGATACGCAGTATTTT
J: TRBJ2-3
V: TRBV7-6
D: -
size: many

CDR3: CATYGAASGTSSYNEQFF
DNA: TGTGCTACATACGGAGCGGCTAGCGGAACCAGCTCCTACAATGAGCAGTTCTTC
J: TRBJ2-1
V: TRBV6-2/TRBV6-3
D: TRBD2
size: -

CDR3: CASSQGRGPNQPQHF
DNA: TGCGCCAGCAGCCAAGGTCGAGGGCCCAATCAGCCCCAGCATTTT
J: TRBJ1-5
V: TRBV4-1
D: -
size: -

CDR3: CASSLSATGGWNGELFF
DNA: TGTGCCAGCAGTTTATCCGCGACAGGGGGCTGGAACGGGGAGCTGTTTTTT
J: TRBJ2-2
V: TRBV27
D: TRBD1
size: few

CDR3: CSAGTGAYNGYTF
DNA: TGCAGCGCTGGGACAGGGGCCTATAATGGCTACACCTTC
J: TRBJ1-2
V: TRBV29-1
D: TRBD1
size: once

CDR3: CATSRERDRGTQPQHF
DNA: TGTGCCACCAGCAGAGAACGGGACAGGGGGACTCAGCCCCAGCATTTT
J: TRBJ1-5
V: TRBV15
D: TRBD1
size: -

CDR3: CASSRSAVANTGELFF
DNA: TGTGCCAGCAGCCGGTCGGCGGTCGCGAACACCGGGGAGCTGTTTTTT
J: TRBJ2-2
V: TRBV7-6
D: -
size: few

CDR3: CASSLALGTPSDGYTF
DNA: TGTGCCAGCAGCTTAGCGCTCGGGACACCCTCGGATGGCTACACCTTC
J: TRBJ1-2
V: TRBV7-9
D: -
size: many

CDR3: CASSQAGGNEQFF
DNA: TGCGCCAGCAGCCAAGCGGGGGGCAATGAGCAGTTCTTC
J: TRBJ2-1
V: TRBV4-1
D: TRBD2
size: -

CDR3: CATSRDRGEFGELFF
DNA: TGTGCCACCAGCAGGGACAGGGGTGAATTCGGGGAGCTGTTTTTT
J: TRBJ2-2
V: TRBV15
D: TRBD1
size: -

CDR3: CASGLDPRDRSHGYTF
DNA: TGTGCTAGTGGTTTGGATCCTCGGGACAGGAGCCATGGCTACACCTTC
J: TRBJ1-2
V: TRBV12-5
D: TRBD1
size: -

CDR3: CASCSGGGYEQFF
DNA: TGTGCCAGCTGTAGCGGGGGGGGGTATGAGCAGTTCTTC
J: TRBJ2-1
V: TRBV27
D: TRBD2
size: few

CDR3: CASGTNTQYF
DNA: TGTGCCAGCGGTACAAATACGCAGTATTTT
J: TRBJ2-3
V: TRBV12-3/TRBV12-4
D: -
size: few

CDR3: CASSFKGYNEQFF
DNA: TGTGCCAGCAGCTTTAAGGGTTACAATGAGCAGTTCTTC
J: TRBJ2-1
V: TRBV7-9
D: -
size: few

CDR3: CASVDPDTPYNEQFF
DNA: TGTGCTAGTGTCGACCCGGACACCCCCTACAATGAGCAGTTCTTC
J: TRBJ2-1
V: TRBV12-5
D: -
size: few

CDR3: CASSLGLITDTQYF
DNA: TGTGCCAGCAGTCTCGGACTGATCACAGATACGCAGTATTTT
J: TRBJ2-3
V: TRBV12-3/TRBV12-4
D: -
size: few

CDR3: CASRDGWGPATNEKLFF
DNA: TGTGCCAGCAGGGATGGTTGGGGCCCGGCAACTAATGAAAAACTGTTTTTT
J: TRBJ1-4
V: TRBV12-3/TRBV12-4
D: -
size: few

CDR3: CASSPISGGFTGELFF
DNA: TGTGCCAGCAGTCCGATTTCAGGGGGGTTCACCGGGGAGCTGTTTTTT
J: TRBJ2-2
V: TRBV27
D: -
size: -

CDR3: CASSPYRTAVGPQHF
DNA: TGTGCCAGCAGCCCTTACCGGACAGCCGTGGGGCCCCAGCATTTT
J: TRBJ1-5
V: TRBV7-8
D: -
size: many

CDR3: CASSLSPRNYGYTF
DNA: TGTGCCAGCAGTTTATCGCCCAGAAACTATGGCTACACCTTC
J: TRBJ1-2
V: TRBV27
D: -
size: -

CDR3: CANSTVGKTYEQYF
DNA: TGTGCCAACAGCACGGTAGGGAAAACCTACGAGCAGTACTTC
J: TRBJ2-7
V: TRBV5-5
D: -
size: -

CDR3: CASSLSRYQPQHF
DNA: TGTGCCAGCAGCTTATCCCGTTATCAGCCCCAGCATTTT
J: TRBJ1-5
V: TRBV7-6
D: -
size: -

CDR3: CASSTTGILTNEKLFF
DNA: TGTGCCAGCAGTACTACAGGGATATTGACTAATGAAAAACTGTTTTTT
J: TRBJ1-4
V: TRBV27
D: -
size: few

CDR3: CASSFSYVADEETQYF
DNA: TGTGCCAGCAGCTTCTCCTACGTGGCAGACGAAGAGACCCAGTACTTC
J: TRBJ2-5
V: TRBV5-6
D: -
size: few

CDR3: CASSLTGWEQYF
DNA: TGTGCCAGCAGCCTGACAGGGTGGGAGCAGTACTTC
J: TRBJ2-7
V: TRBV12-3/TRBV12-4
D: TRBD1
size: few

CDR3: CASSAPGQGVAGSYNEQFF
DNA: TGTGCCAGCAGCGCACCGGGACAGGGGGTCGCAGGCTCCTACAATGAGCAGTTCTTC
J: TRBJ2-1
V: TRBV7-2
D: TRBD1
size: few

CDR3: CASSLFFSGGANEQFF
DNA: TGTGCCAGCAGCTTATTTTTTAGCGGGGGGGCCAATGAGCAGTTCTTC
J: TRBJ2-1
V: TRBV7-3
D: TRBD2
size: many

CDR3: CANSPPRGGTDTQYF
DNA: TGTGCCAACTCACCACCTCGCGGGGGCACAGATACGCAGTATTTT
J: TRBJ2-3
V: TRBV18
D: -
size: -

CDR3: CASSPPTSGKGTDTQYF
DNA: TGTGCCAGCAGCCCCCCGACTAGCGGGAAGGGCACAGATACGCAGTATTTT
J: TRBJ2-3
V: TRBV5-6
D: TRBD2
size: -